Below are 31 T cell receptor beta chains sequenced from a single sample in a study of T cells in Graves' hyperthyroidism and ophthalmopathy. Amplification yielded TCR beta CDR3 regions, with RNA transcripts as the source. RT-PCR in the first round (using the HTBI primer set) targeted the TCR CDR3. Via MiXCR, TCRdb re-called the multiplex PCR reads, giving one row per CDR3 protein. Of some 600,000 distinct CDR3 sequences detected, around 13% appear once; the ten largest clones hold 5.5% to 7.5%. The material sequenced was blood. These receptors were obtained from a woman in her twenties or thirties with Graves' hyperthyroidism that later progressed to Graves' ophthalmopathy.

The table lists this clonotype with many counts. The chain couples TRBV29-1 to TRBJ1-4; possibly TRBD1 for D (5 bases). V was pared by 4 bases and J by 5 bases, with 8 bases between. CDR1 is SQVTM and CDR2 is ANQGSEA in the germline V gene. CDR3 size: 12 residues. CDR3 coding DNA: TGCAGCGTTGCCAGGGCGAATGAAAAACTGTTTTTT. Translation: CSVARANEKLFF.

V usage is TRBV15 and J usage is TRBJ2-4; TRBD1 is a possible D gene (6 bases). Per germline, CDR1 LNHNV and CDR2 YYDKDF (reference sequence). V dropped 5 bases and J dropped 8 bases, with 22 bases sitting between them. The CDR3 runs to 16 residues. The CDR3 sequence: CATSEPHSSKGDIQYF. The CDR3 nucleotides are TGTGCCACCAGCGAGCCCCATAGTTCCAAGGGGGACATTCAGTACTTC.

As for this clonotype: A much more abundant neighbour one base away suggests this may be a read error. The DNA of the CDR3 is TGTCCCACCAGCAGAGATCTGGGTAGCGTTAGCTCCTACAATGAGCAGTTCTTC. This codes for CPTSRDLGSVSSYNEQFF. The chain uses TRBV15 and TRBJ2-1; maybe TRBD2 (5 bases). The CDR3 covers 18 residues. Looked up from germline, CDR1 is LNHNV and CDR2 is YYDKDF (reference sequence).

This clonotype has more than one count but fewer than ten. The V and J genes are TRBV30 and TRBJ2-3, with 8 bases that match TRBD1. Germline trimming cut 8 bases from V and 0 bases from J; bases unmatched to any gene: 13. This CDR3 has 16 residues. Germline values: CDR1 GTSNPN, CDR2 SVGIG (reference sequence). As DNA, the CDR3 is TGTGCCGGGATTTTGTACGGGACAGGTAGCACAGATACGCAGTATTTT. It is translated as CAGILYGTGSTDTQYF. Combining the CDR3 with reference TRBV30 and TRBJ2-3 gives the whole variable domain SQTIHQWPATLVQPVGSPLSLECTVEGTSNPNLYWYRQAAGRGLQLLFYSVGIGQISSEVPQNLSASRPQDRQFILSSKKLLLSDSGFYLCAGILYGTGSTDTQYFGPGTRLTVL.

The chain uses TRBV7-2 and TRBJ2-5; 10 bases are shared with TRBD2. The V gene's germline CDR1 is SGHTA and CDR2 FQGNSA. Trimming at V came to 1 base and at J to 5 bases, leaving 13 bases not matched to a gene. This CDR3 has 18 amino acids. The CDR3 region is CASSLGFVLAGELETQYF. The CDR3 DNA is TGTGCCAGCAGCTTAGGGTTTGTGCTAGCGGGAGAGTTGGAGACCCAGTACTTC.

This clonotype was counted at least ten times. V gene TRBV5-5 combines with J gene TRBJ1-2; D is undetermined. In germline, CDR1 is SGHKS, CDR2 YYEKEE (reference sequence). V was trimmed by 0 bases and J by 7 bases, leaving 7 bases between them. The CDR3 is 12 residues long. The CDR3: CASSLVNAGYTF. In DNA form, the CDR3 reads TGTGCCAGCAGCTTGGTGAACGCTGGCTACACCTTC. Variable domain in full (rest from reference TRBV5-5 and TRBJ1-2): DAGVTQSPTHLIKTRGQQVTLRCSPISGHKSVSWYQQVLGQGPQFIFQYYEKEERGRGNFPDRFSARQFPNYSSELNVNALLLGDSALYLCASSLVNAGYTFGSGTRLTVV.

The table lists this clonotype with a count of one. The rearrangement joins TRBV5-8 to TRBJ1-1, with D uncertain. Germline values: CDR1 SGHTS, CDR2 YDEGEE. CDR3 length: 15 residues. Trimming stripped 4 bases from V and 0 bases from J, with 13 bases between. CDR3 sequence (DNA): TGTGCCAGCAGCCCTGACTTCCTCGTGAACACTGAAGCTTTCTTT. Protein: CASSPDFLVNTEAFF.

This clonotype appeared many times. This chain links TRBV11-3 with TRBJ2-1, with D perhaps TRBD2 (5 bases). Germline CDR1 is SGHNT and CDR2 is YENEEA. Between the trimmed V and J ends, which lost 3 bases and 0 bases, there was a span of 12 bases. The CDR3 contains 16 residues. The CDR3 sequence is CASSFWGESSYNEQFF. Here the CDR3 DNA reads TGTGCCAGCAGCTTTTGGGGAGAGAGCTCCTACAATGAGCAGTTCTTC. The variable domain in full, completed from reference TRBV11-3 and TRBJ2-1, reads EAGVVQSPRYKIIEKKQPVAFWCNPISGHNTLYWYLQNLGQGPELLIRYENEEAVDDSQLPKDRFSAERLKGVDSTLKIQPAELGDSAVYLCASSFWGESSYNEQFFGPGTRLTVL.

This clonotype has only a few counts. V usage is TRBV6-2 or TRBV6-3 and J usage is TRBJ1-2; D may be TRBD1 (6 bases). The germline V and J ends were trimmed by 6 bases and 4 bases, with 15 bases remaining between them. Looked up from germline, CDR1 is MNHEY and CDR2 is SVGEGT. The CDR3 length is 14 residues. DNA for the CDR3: TGTGCCAGCAGGTGGCGGGACAAAACCTATGGCTACACCTTC. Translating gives CASRWRDKTYGYTF.

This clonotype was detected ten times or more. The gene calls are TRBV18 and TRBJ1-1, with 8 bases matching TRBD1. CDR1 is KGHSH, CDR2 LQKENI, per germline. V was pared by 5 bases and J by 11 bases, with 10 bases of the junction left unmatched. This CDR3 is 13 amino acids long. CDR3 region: CASSATGEEGAFF. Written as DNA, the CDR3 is TGTGCCAGCTCAGCGACAGGGGAAGAAGGGGCTTTCTTT.

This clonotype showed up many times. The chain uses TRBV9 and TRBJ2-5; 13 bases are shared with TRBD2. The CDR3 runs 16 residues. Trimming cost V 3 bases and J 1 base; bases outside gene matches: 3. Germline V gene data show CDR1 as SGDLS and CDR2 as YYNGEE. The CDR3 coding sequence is TGTGCCAGCAGCGGGGGGACTAGCGGGATCCAAGAGACCCAGTACTTC. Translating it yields CASSGGTSGIQETQYF.

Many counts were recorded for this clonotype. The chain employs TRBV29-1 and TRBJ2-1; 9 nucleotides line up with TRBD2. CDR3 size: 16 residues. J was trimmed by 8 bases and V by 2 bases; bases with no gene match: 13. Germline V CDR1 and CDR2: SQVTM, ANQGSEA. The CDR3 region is CSVESRHEREAHEQFF. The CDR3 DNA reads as TGCAGCGTTGAAAGCCGCCACGAGCGGGAGGCGCATGAGCAGTTCTTC.

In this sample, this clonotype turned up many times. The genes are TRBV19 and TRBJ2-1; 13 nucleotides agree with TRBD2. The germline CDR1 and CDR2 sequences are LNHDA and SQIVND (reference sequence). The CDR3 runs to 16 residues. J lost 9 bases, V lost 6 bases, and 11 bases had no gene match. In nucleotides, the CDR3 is TGTGCCAGTAGCGGACTAGCGGGAGACCGGGGTTTTGAGCAGTTCTTC. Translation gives CASSGLAGDRGFEQFF.

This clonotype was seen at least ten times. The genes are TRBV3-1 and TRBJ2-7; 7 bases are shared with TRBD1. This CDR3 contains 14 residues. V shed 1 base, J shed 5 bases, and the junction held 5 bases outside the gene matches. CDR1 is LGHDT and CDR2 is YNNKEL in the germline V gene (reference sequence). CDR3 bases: TGTGCCAGCAGCCAAGTCGACAGGGTCAACGAGCAGTACTTC. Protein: CASSQVDRVNEQYF.

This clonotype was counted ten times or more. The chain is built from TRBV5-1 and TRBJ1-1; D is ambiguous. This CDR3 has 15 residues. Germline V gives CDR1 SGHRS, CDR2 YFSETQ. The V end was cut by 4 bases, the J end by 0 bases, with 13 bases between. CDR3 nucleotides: TGCGCCAGCAGCCCACGCACGGATGTGAACACTGAAGCTTTCTTT. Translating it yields CASSPRTDVNTEAFF.

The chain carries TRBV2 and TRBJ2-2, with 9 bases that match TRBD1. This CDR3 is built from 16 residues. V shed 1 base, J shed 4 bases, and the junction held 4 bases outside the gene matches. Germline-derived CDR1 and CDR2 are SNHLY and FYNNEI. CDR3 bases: TGTGCCAGCAGTGAAGTACAGGGGGCGCCCACCGGGGAGCTGTTTTTT. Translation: CASSEVQGAPTGELFF.

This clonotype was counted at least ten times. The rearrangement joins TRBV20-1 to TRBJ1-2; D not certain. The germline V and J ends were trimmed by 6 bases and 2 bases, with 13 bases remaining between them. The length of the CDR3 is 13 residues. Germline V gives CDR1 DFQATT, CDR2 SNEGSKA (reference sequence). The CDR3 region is CSALPHRNYGYTF. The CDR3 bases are TGCAGTGCCCTTCCTCACAGAAACTATGGCTACACCTTC.

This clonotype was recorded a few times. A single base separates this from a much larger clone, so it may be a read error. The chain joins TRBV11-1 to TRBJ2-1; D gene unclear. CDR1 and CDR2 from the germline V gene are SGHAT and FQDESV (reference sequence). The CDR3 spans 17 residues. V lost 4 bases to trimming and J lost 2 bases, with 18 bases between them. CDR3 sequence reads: CASSSAPSNGTYNEQFF. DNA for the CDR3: TGTGCCAGCAGCTCCGCCCCTTCTAACGGAACCTACAATGAGCAGTTCTTC.

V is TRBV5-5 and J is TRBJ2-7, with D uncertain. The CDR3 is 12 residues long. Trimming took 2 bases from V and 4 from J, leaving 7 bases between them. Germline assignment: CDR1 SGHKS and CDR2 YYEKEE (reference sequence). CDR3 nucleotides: TGTGCCAGCAGCTTTGACTTATACGAGCAGTACTTC. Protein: CASSFDLYEQYF.

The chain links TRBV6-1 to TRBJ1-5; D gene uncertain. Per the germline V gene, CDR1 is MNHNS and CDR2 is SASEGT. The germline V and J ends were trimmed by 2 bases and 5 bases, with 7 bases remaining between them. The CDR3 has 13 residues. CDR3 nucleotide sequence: TGTGCCAGCAGTGAATACCGTGATCAGCCCCAGCATTTT. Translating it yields CASSEYRDQPQHF.

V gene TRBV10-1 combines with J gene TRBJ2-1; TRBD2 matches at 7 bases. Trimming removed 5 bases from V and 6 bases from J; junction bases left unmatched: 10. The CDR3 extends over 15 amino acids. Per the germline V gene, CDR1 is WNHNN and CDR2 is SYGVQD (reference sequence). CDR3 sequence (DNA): TGCGCCAGCAGTCCCGGGGCTAGCGGCCTCAATGAGCAGTTCTTC. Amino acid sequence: CASSPGASGLNEQFF.

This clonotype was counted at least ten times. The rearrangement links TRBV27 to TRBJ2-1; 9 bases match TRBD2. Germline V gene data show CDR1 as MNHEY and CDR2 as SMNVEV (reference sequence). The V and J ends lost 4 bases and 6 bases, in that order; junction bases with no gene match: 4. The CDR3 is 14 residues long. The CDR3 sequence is CASSYGGRANEQFF. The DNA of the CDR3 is TGTGCCAGCAGTTATGGCGGGAGGGCCAATGAGCAGTTCTTC.

The CDR3 here is CASSSQTLTGGHGYTF. CDR3 DNA: TGTGCCAGCAGCTCTCAAACCCTGACAGGGGGCCATGGCTACACCTTC. The chain uses TRBV7-2 and TRBJ1-2; 10 bases match TRBD1. Germline lookup yields CDR1 SGHTA and CDR2 FQGNSA. This CDR3 has 16 amino acids. The V gene end was trimmed by 4 bases and the J gene end by 6 bases; junction bases not matched to a gene: 11.

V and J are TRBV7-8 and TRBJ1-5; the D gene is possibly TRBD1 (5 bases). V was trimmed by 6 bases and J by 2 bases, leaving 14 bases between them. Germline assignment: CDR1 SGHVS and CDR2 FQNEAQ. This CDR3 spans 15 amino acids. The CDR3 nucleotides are TGTGCCAGCAGAAAAGAAGGAGGGGGCAATCAGCCCCAGCATTTT. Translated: CASRKEGGGNQPQHF.

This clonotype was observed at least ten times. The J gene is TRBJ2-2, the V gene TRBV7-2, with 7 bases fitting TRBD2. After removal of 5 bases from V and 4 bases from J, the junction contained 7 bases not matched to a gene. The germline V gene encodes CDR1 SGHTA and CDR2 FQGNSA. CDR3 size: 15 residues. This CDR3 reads CASSPRTSFTGELFF. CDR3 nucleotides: TGTGCCAGCAGCCCAAGGACTAGTTTCACCGGGGAGCTGTTTTTT.

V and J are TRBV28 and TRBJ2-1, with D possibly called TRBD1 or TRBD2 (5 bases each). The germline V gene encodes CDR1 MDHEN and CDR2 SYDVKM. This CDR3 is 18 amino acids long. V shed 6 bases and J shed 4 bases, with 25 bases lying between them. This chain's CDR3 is CASSQTDIRDHLYNEQFF. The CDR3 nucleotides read TGTGCCAGCAGCCAGACCGATATCCGGGACCACCTATACAATGAGCAGTTCTTC.

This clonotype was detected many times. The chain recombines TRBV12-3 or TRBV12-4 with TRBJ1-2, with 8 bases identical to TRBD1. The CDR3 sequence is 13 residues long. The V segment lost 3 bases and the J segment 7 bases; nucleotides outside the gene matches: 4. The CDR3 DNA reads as TGTGCCAGCAGTTTCGGACAGGGTGGTGGCTACACCTTC. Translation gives CASSFGQGGGYTF.

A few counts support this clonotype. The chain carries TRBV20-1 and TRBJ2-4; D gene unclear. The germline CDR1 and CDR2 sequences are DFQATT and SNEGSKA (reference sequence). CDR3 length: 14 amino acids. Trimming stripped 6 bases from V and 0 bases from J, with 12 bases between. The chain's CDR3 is CSAPLTLAKNIQYF. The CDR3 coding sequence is TGCAGTGCCCCTCTGACCTTAGCCAAAAACATTCAGTACTTC.

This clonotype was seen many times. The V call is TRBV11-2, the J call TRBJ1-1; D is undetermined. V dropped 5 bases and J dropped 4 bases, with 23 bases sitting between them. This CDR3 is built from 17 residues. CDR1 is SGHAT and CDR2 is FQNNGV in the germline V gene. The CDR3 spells CASSHYLLTVSGTEAFF. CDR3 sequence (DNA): TGTGCCAGCAGCCACTACCTTCTTACGGTTAGTGGCACTGAAGCTTTCTTT.

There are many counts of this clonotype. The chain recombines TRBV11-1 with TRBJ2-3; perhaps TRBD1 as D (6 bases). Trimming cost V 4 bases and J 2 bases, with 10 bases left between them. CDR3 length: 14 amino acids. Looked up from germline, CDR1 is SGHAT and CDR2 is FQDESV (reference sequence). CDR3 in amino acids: CASSWGPHTDTQYF. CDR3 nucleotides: TGTGCCAGCAGCTGGGGGCCACACACAGATACGCAGTATTTT.

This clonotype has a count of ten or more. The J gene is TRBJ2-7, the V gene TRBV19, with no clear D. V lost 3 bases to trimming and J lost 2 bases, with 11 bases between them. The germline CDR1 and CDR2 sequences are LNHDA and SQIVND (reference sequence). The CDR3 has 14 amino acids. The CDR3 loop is CASSIYALTYEQYF. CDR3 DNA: TGTGCCAGTAGTATTTACGCACTCACCTACGAGCAGTACTTC.